What follows is one T cell receptor beta chain and its context. This clone was seen only once. There is no known antigen for this receptor. Per-base qualities were not stored, and no clone one base away is much larger. The cohort consisted of 666 healthy bone marrow donors. All cohort members were sampled while nominally healthy, although unrecorded immune exposures were likely present. The donor was CMV seronegative and was included in the group of about 350 seronegative cohort members. Every donor gave a peripheral blood sample, and the peripheral blood mononuclear cells from that sample were used for TCR beta sequencing. Genomic DNA was extracted from the blood cell samples with the Qiagen DNeasy Blood Extraction Kit. The library was made by the immunoSEQ multiplex PCR assay. A mixture of 60 forward primers for TCR Vbeta segments and 13 reverse primers for TCR Jbeta segments was used in the multiplex PCR. The CDR3 region of rearranged TCR beta genes was amplified from genomic DNA with a multiplex PCR assay. The Illumina HiSeq System was used to sequence the amplified TCR beta libraries as 87-base-pair reads. From the authors' description of their analysis: A later analysis counted 65 million to 90 million unique TCR beta chains across the 666 repertoires, and around 9.9 million of these chains were shared by at least two donors. Raw reads were error-corrected and collapsed into unique sequences by a nearest-neighbor algorithm in which closely related sequences were merged to remove PCR and sequencing errors. CDR3 sequences were aligned to IMGT reference sequences to assign V, D and J gene segments. For a sequence to be retained, a match of at least six nucleotides was required to both a V gene segment and a J gene segment. A rearrangement was called productive if the CDR3 had no stop codons and remained in frame with V and J, and every other rearrangement was called non-productive. CDR3 was defined by IMGT convention, running from the second conserved V-encoded cysteine to the conserved J-encoded phenylalanine. Sequences without an unambiguous match to a single V gene segment were excluded from the earlier analysis of several hundred of the donors. In an earlier analysis of almost 600 of the donors, a V segment was called functional when productive rearrangements were above 56.7%, and segregating when the standard deviation between donors exceeded 5%. To diagnose cytomegalovirus status from the catalog of TCR beta chain sequences, a statistical classification framework was built. A later analysis assigned V and J genes by comparing TCR nucleotide sequences with IMGT/GENE-DB human TR gene sequences. The TCRdist pipeline was used in a later analysis to assign CDR3 sequences and most-parsimonious VDJ recombination scenarios. In a later analysis, each TCR beta chain was defined by its CDR3 amino acid sequence together with its V-gene family, and reads lacking a unique V-gene family were excluded. As a way to deal with suspected cross-contamination and a sequencing artifact, a later analysis dropped 640 or so nucleotide sequences that were highly shared and had low generation probability. For each public chain, a later analysis derived a clonal expansion index from normalized ranks of inferred template counts within each repertoire. A later analysis computed generation probabilities with a VDJ recombination model fitted to out-of-frame rearrangements, and checked the results against IGoR. A later analysis scored TCR-TCR, TCR-HLA and TCR-CMV co-occurrence with hypergeometric tests, applying a repertoire-size bias correction to TCR pairs. A later analysis estimated false discovery rates by permuting HLA or CMV assignments 20 times. In a later analysis, co-occurring TCRs were grouped with DBSCAN, and TCRdist sequence similarity was added when clustering was performed within HLA-allele-positive subsets. Repertoires with fewer than 30,000 or more than 120,000 public chains, plus five repertoires with anomalous nucleotide sharing, were excluded from co-occurrence clustering. Imported from immuneACCESS, the table was reduced by TCRdb to in-frame sequences with V and J called. These copies leave out some clones; in studies compared against another copy, an unresolved V gene accounts for under half, and the cause of the remainder is not known. The V and J calls and clone size were taken over from that table, and D and trimming were inferred from the DNA. Here the sample has roughly 130,000 clones; approximately 85% occur a single time. Around 0.51% of the sample comes from the top ten.

This specimen belongs to a study of cytomegalovirus exposure and HLA in healthy donors (TCRdb year 2017). With regard to the full study: According to an earlier analysis of a few hundred of the donors, 150 million to 200 million T cells yielded over 90 million unique TCR beta sequences and approximately 280 Gb of sequence data. Around 330 gigabases of sequencing data and approximately 91 million unique TCR sequences made up an early release that covered around 640 HLA-typed donors. Among the roughly 400 genotyped donors, more than 70% belonged to the genetic ancestry cluster associated with self-reported Caucasian donors. The study was designed to test whether signatures of past pathogen exposure could be identified by cataloging public T cell receptors. Using immunosequencing, the study profiled T cell repertoires from some 670 subjects and related those repertoires to cytomegalovirus serostatus. Along with the approximately 670-subject first cohort, a separate validation cohort of over a hundred different subjects was used. To predict cytomegalovirus infection status, the study brought together high-throughput TCR immunosequencing, statistical association of individual TCRs with disease status, and machine learning. In a later analysis, previously published TCR beta repertoires from hundreds of donors were re-analyzed and high-resolution HLA genotyping was added so that TCR occurrence patterns could be studied. Rather than drawing on any new phenotypic data, the later analysis identified candidate immune exposures from TCR beta sequences and the way those sequences occurred across donors. An earlier analysis of approximately 580 of the donors used high-throughput TCR beta sequencing to judge whether each TCR beta V gene segment behaved as functional or pseudogenic. Donor age, sex, ethnicity and CMV serostatus were compiled together with the repertoire data. Genome-wide SNP genotypes for about 65% of the roughly 670 donors were used in a later genetic analysis, which treated that subset as a discovery cohort. Every discovery cohort repertoire had been produced on one sequencing platform. Class I and class II HLA loci were covered by the typing at four-digit resolution. Typing coverage varied by locus: about 620-630 donors for A, B, C, DRB1 and DQB1; approximately 500 for DQA1; over 600 for DPA1; around 490 for DPB1. Because of strong linkage in the cohort, roughly five DR-DQ haplotypes were treated as single units for association and clustering. Among roughly 400 genotyped donors of the cohort, an average of about 220,000 unique TCR beta nucleotide sequences was sequenced per donor, of which 15% to 20% were non-productive.

Germline trimming: 5 bases from V, 10 bases from J; junction bases outside gene matches: 8. The CDR3 goes from the cysteine to the phenylalanine over 14 residues. Only the CDR3 portion is preserved as DNA: 42 bases, with reading frame beginning at the first base. Sequences SGHTA (CDR1) and FQGTGA (CDR2) are obtained from the germline V gene. The full study reports these points: An association between a missense DCLRE1C variant and V-gene and J-gene trimming of TCR beta chains was found in a later genetic analysis and replicated in an independent cohort. Specific HLA alleles were associated with roughly 16,000 TCR beta sequences at a false discovery rate of 0.05 in a later analysis. The classifier was reported to diagnose cytomegalovirus status with high specificity and sensitivity in both the original and validation cohorts. Because some donors lacked HLA typing at each locus, the association tests relied only on the typed subset. In a later analysis, TCR association rates were found to vary across HLA loci, with the most associated TCRs seen for DRB1 alleles and the fewest for HLA-C alleles. Because the 87-base-pair reads could not distinguish some IMGT-functional V segments, including TRBV6-2 and TRBV6-3, those segments were excluded. Assigning TCR associations to individual alleles was difficult when HLA alleles, especially DR and DQ, strongly co-occurred. Across donors, most TCR sequences were observed very rarely, whereas some public TCRs were present in many individuals. Broadly in line with IMGT annotations, most TCR beta V segments showed up in productive rearrangements about 87% or about 30% of the time in an earlier analysis of approximately 640 of the donors. CMV serostatus was the only immune exposure information available for the cohort. The study listed 170 or so TCR beta chains as associated with cytomegalovirus. A further reported finding was that TCR beta sequences accurately predicted the HLA-A and HLA-B alleles for most subjects in the first cohort. Linkage disequilibrium might explain the correlated functional status among segregating V segments, but an unknown experimental factor could not be ruled out. In vitro tests confirmed that a few of the cytomegalovirus-associated TCR beta chains recognize cytomegalovirus antigens. Most CMV-associated TCR beta chains appeared to be HLA-restricted in a later analysis, and the HLA associations seemed to be driven largely by CMV exposure. A group of highly shared sequence variants was considered likely to be a technical artifact of the sequencing pipeline. Because counts were too low, some 17 rarely observed V segments, including chromosome 9 orphons, were left out of the earlier analysis of some 600 of the donors. Sequencing depth was assumed to be roughly uniform across donors in the presence/absence analyses, though that assumption may not hold. In a later genetic analysis, fewer N-insertions in productive TCRs were reported among donors in an Asian-associated ancestry cluster than the roughly 700-donor mean. A later analysis found that HLA-associated TCR beta chains were more clonally expanded and had lower generation probabilities than equally common non-associated chains. This cohort had only TCR beta chains sequenced, and the lack of alpha or paired-chain data limited which features could be detected. The authors suggested that the approach could potentially be generalized to other disease states and immunological phenotypes. According to a later analysis, parvovirus B19, influenza, CMV and Epstein-Barr virus appeared linked to several top co-occurrence clusters.

Sequenced material: PBMCs. The chain is assembled from TRBV7-3 and TRBJ2-1; TRBD1 matches 10 bases in the middle. This TCR came from a woman aged 40-49 years in good health and CMV-seronegative. The CDR3: CASSPGQGLVEQFF. The nucleotide sequence reads as follows: TGTGCCAGCAGCCCGGGACAGGGGTTGGTCGAGCAGTTCTTC.